The 8 T cell receptor beta chains listed next were all sequenced from one sample in a study of cytomegalovirus exposure and HLA in healthy donors. PCR was performed using 60 Vbeta and 13 Jbeta primers. TCRdb keeps only in-frame clones here, not all; method: immunoSEQ multiplex PCR. In the table there are roughly 120,000 clones, approximately 80% of which are singletons. Sequencing was done on a sample of PBMCs. These receptors all come from a male donor in good health and CMV-seropositive.

The chain uses TRBV18 and TRBJ1-4; D is undetermined. The CDR3 totals 14 residues. Trimming removed 3 bases from V and 6 bases from J, with 11 bases in between. Germline V CDR1 and CDR2: KGHSH, LQKENI. CDR3 bases: TGTGCCAGCTCACCGGAGGGAGCGGATGAAAAACTGTTTTTT. Its protein is CASSPEGADEKLFF.

This sequence joins TRBV9 and TRBJ2-1; 15 nucleotides match TRBD2. The CDR3 is made up of 17 amino acids. Germline V gene lookup returns CDR1 SGDLS and CDR2 YYNGEE. The junction had 5 bases not matched to a gene; V was cut back by 0 bases and J by 7 bases. Here the CDR3 DNA reads TGTGCCAGCAGCGTAGATAGTGGGACTAGCGGGAGGAATGAGCAGTTCTTC. Its translation: CASSVDSGTSGRNEQFF.

The J gene is TRBJ1-1, the V gene TRBV20-1; D call uncertain. Germline V lookup: CDR1 DFQATT, CDR2 SNEGSKA (reference sequence). Trimming removed 2 bases from V and 6 bases from J, with 7 bases in between. The CDR3 covers 11 residues. The CDR3 protein is CSARPRPEAFF. DNA for the CDR3: TGCAGTGCTAGACCCAGGCCTGAAGCTTTCTTT.

In its sample, this clone was seen a few times. This sample includes further DNA sequences coding for the same CDR3. As DNA, the CDR3 is TGTGCCAGCTCACCACCCACAGGGACCGGGGAGCTGTTTTTT. It translates to CASSPPTGTGELFF. V and J are TRBV18 and TRBJ2-2; TRBD1 is a possible D gene (6 bases). The CDR3 sequence is 14 residues long. Germline lookup yields CDR1 KGHSH and CDR2 LQKENI. V dropped 0 bases and J dropped 5 bases, with 7 bases sitting between them.

This chain joins TRBV6-1 and TRBJ1-2; D call uncertain. Germline V gene sequence: CDR1 MNHNS, CDR2 SASEGT. The V and J ends lost 2 bases and 4 bases respectively, with 11 bases between them. The CDR3 length is 14 residues. The CDR3 reads CASSESRAGYGYTF. The CDR3 DNA sequence: TGTGCCAGCAGTGAATCACGCGCGGGCTATGGCTACACCTTC.

V and J are TRBV19 and TRBJ2-5; the match to TRBD1 covers 8 bases. The CDR3 extends over 14 amino acids. CDR1 is LNHDA, CDR2 SQIVND, per germline (reference sequence). Trimming at V came to 5 bases and at J to 4 bases, leaving 6 bases not matched to a gene. In DNA, the CDR3 is TGTGCCAGTAGTGCGCCAGGGGGCGGAGAGACCCAGTACTTC. Amino acid sequence: CASSAPGGGETQYF.

The chain couples TRBV7-9 to TRBJ2-7; 9 nucleotides line up with TRBD1. Per the germline V gene, CDR1 is SEHNR and CDR2 is FQNEAQ (reference sequence). The CDR3 runs 19 residues. With V trimmed by 5 bases and J by 2 bases, 19 bases remained unmatched. The CDR3 region has the DNA TGTGCCAGCAGCCCAGGGACAGGGAGCCCGGACTACCTGCCCTACGAGCAGTACTTC. This codes for CASSPGTGSPDYLPYEQYF.

The chain couples TRBV2 to TRBJ2-1; no firm D call. Germline V gene lookup returns CDR1 SNHLY and CDR2 FYNNEI. The CDR3 spans 16 residues. V dropped 2 bases and J dropped 0 bases, with 11 bases sitting between them. The CDR3 spells CASSERALSSYNEQFF. In DNA, the CDR3 is TGTGCCAGCAGTGAACGAGCGCTAAGCTCCTACAATGAGCAGTTCTTC.